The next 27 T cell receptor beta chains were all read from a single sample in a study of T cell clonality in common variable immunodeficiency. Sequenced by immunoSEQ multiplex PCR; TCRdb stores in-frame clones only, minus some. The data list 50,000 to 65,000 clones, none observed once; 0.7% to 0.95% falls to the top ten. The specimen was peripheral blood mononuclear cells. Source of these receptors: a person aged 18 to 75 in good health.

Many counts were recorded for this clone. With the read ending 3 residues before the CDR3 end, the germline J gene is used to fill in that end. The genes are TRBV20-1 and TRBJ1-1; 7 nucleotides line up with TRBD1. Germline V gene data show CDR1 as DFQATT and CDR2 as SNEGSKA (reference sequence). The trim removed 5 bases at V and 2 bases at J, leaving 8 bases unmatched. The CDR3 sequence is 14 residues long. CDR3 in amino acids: CSAPRDSLNTEAFF. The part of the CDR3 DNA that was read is TGCAGTGCTCCCCGGGACAGCTTAAACACTGAA.

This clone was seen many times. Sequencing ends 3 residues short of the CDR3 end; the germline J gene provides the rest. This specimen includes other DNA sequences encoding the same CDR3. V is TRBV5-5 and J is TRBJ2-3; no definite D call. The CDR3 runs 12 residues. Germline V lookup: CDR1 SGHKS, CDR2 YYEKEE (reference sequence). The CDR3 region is CASSLMSVSQYF. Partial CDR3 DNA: TGTGCCAGCAGCTTGATGTCGGTGTCG.

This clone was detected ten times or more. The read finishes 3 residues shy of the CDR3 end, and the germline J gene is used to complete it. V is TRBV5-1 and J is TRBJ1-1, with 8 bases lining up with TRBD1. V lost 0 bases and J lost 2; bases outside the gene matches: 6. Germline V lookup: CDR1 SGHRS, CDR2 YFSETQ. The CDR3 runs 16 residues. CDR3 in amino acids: CASSLGLGQGNTEAFF. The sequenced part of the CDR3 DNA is TGCGCCAGCAGCTTGGGGCTAGGACAGGGAAACACTGAA. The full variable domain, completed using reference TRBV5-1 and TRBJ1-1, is KAGVTQTPRYLIKTRGQQVTLSCSPISGHRSVSWYQQTPGQGLQFLFEYFSETQRNKGNFPGRFSGRQFSNSRSEMNVSTLELGDSALYLCASSLGLGQGNTEAFFGQGTRLTVV.

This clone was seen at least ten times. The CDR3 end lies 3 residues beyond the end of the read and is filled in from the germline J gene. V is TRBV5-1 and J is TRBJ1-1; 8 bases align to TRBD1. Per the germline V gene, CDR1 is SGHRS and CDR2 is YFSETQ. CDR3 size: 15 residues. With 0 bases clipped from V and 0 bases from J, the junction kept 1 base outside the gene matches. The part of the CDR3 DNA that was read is TGCGCCAGCAGCTTGGCAGGGGGCATGAACACTGAA. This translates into CASSLAGGMNTE. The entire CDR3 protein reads CASSLAGGMNTEAFF.

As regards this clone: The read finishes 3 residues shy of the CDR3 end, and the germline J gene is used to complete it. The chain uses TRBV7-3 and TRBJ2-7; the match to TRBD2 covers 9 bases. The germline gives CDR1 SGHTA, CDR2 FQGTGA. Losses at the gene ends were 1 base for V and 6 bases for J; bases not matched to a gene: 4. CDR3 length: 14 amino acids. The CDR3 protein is CASSLRGGGGEQYF. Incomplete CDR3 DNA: TGTGCCAGCAGCTTAAGGGGCGGGGGGGGCGAG.

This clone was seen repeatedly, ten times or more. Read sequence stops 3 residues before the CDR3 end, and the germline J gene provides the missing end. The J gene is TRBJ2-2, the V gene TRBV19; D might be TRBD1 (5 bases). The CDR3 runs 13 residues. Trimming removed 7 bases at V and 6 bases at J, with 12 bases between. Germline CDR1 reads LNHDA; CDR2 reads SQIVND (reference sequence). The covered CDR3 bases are TGTGCCAGTATGCAGGGCAGGGCCGGGGAG. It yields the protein CASMQGRAGE. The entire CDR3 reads CASMQGRAGELFF.

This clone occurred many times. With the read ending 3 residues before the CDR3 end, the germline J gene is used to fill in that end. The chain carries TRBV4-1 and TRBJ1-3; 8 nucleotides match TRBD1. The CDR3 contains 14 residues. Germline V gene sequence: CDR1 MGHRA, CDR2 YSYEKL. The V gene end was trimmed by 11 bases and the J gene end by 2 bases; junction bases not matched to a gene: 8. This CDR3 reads CAASGGNAGNTIYF. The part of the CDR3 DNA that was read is TGCGCCGCCTCAGGGGGCAACGCTGGAAACACC.

CDR3 amino acids: CASSVPQLFF. The DNA read from the CDR3 is TGTGCCAGCAGCGTTCCTCAG. This chain uses TRBV7-9 with TRBJ2-2, with no clear D. The CDR3 end is not reached by the read, which stops 3 residues before it; the germline J gene fills it in. CDR3 length equals 10 residues. Germline CDR1 and CDR2: SEHNR and FQNEAQ (reference sequence).

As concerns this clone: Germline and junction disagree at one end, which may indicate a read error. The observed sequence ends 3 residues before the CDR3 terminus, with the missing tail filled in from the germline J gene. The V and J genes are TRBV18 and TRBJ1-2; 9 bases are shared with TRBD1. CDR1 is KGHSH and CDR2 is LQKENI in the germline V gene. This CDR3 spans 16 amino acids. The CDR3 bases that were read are TGTGCCGGCTCACCTCCATCCGGGACAGGGCGCGAGACC. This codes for CAGSPPSGTGRET. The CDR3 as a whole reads CAGSPPSGTGRETYTF.

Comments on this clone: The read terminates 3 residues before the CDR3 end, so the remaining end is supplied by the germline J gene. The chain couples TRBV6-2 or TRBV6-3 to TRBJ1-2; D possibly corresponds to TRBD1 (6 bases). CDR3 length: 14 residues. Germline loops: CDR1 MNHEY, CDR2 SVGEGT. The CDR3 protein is CASSFGGATDTYTF. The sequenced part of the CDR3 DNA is TGTGCCAGCAGTTTCGGGGGGGCCACAGATACC.

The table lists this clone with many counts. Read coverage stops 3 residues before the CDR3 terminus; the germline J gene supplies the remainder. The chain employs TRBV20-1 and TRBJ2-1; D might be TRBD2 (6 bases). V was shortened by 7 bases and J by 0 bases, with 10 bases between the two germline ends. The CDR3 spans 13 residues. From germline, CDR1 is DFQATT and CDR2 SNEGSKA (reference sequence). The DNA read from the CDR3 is TGCAGTGTATGGGGGGACTCCTACAATGAG. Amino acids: CSVWGDSYNE. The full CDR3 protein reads CSVWGDSYNEQFF.

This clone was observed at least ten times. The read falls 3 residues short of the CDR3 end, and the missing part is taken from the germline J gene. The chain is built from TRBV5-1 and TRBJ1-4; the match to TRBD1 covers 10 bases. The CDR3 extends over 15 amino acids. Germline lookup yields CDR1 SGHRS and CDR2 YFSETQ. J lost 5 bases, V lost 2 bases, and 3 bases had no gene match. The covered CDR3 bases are TGCGCCAGCAGCTTCCGGACAGGGGGGAATGAAAAA. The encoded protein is CASSFRTGGNEK. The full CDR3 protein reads CASSFRTGGNEKLFF.

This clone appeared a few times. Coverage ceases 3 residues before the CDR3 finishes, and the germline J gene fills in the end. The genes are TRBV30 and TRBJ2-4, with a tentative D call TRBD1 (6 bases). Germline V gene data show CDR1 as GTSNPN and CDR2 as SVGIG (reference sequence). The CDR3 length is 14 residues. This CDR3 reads CAWTPRGTFYGQYF. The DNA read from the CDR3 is TGTGCCTGGACCCCCAGGGGAACCTTCTATGGT. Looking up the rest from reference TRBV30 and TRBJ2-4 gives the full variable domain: SQTIHQWPATLVQPVGSPLSLECTVEGTSNPNLYWYRQAAGRGLQLLFYSVGIGQISSEVPQNLSASRPQDRQFILSSKKLLLSDSGFYLCAWTPRGTFYGQYFGAGTRLSVL.

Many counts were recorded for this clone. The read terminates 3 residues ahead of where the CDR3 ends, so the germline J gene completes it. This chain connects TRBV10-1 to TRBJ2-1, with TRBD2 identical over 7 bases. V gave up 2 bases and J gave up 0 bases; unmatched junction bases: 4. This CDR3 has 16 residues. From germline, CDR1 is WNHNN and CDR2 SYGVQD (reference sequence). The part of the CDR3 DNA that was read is TGCGCCAGCAGTGAGCTAGCGGCTAACTCCTACAATGAG. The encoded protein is CASSELAANSYNE. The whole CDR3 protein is CASSELAANSYNEQFF.

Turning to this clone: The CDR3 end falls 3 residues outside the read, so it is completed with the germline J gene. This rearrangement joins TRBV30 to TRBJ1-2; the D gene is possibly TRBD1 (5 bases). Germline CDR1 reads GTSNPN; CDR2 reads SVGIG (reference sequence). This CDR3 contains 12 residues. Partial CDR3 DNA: TGTGCCTGGAGTCAGGGTTCCTTGACC. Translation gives CAWSQGSLT. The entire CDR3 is CAWSQGSLTYTF.

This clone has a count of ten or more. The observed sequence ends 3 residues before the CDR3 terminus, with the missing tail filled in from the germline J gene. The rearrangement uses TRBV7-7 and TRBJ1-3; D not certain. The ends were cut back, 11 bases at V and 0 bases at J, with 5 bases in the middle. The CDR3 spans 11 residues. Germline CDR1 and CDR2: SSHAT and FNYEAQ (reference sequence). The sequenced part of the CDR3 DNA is TGTGCCTCAGGCTCTGGAAACACC. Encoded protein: CASGSGNT. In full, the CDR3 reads CASGSGNTIYF.

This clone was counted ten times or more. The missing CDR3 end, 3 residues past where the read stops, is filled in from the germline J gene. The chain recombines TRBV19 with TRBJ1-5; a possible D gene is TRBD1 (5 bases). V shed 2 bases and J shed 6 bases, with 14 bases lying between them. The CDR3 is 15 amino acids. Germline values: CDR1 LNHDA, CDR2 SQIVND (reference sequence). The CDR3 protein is CASSIQGGWAQPQHF. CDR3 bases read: TGTGCCAGTAGTATACAGGGAGGTTGGGCTCAGCCC.

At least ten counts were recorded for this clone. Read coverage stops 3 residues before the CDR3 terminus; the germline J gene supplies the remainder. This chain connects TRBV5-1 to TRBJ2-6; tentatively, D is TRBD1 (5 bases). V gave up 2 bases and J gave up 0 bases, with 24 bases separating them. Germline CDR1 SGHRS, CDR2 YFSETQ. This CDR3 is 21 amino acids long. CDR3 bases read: TGCGCCAGCAGCTTAGGGGTCAGGCCATTTCTTAAGAGCTCTGGGGCCAACGTC. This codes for CASSLGVRPFLKSSGANV. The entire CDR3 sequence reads CASSLGVRPFLKSSGANVLTF.

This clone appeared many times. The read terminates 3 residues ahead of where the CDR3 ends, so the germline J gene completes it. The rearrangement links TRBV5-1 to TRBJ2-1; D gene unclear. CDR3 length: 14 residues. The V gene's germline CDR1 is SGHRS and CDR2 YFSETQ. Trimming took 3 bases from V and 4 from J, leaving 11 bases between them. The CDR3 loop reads CASSSKPVYNEQFF. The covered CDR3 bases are TGCGCCAGCAGCTCAAAGCCGGTTTACAATGAG.

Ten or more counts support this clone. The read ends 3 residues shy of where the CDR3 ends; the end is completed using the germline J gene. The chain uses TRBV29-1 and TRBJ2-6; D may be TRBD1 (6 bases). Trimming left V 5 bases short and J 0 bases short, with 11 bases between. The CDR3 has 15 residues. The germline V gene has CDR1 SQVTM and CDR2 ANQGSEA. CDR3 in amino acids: CSVRDTISGANVLTF. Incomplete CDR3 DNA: TGCAGCGTTAGGGACACCATCTCTGGGGCCAACGTC. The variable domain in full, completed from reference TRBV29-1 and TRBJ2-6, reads SAVISQKPSRDICQRGTSLTIQCQVDSQVTMMFWYRQQPGQSLTLIATANQGSEATYESGFVIDKFPISRPNLTFSTLTVSNMSPEDSSIYLCSVRDTISGANVLTFGAGSRLTVL.

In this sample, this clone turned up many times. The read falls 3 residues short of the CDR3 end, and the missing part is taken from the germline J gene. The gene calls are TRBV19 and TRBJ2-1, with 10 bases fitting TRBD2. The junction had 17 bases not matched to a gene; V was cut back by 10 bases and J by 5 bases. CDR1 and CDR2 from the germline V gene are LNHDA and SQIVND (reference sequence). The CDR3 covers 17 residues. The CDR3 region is CANRTSGLITVNNEQFF. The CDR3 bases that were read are TGTGCCAATAGGACTAGCGGTCTCATCACCGTGAACAATGAG. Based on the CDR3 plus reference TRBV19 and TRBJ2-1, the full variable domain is DGGITQSPKYLFRKEGQNVTLSCEQNLNHDAMYWYRQDPGQGLRLIYYSQIVNDFQKGDIAEGYSVSREKKESFPLTVTSAQKNPTAFYLCANRTSGLITVNNEQFFGPGTRLTVL.

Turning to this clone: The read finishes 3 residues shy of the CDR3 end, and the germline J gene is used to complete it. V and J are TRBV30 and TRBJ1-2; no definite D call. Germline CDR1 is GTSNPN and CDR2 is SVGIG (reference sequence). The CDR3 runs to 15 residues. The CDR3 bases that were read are TGTGCCTGGAGAGGACTAGCGGGAGCTTACAATGAC. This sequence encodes CAWRGLAGAYND. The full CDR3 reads CAWRGLAGAYNDYTF.

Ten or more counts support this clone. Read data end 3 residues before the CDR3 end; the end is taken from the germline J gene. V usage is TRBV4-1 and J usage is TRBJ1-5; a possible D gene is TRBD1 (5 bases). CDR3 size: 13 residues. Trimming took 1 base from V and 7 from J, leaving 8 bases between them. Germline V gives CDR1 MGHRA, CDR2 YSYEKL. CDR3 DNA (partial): TGCGCCAGCAGCCAAGCAGGGAACCAGCCC. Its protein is CASSQAGNQP. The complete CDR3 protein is CASSQAGNQPQHF.

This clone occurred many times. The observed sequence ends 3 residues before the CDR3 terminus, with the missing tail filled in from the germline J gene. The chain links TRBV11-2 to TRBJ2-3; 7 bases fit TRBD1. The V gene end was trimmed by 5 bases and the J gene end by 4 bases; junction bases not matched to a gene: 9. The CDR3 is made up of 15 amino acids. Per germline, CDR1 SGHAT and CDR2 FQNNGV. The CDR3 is CASSQPWTGSDTQYF. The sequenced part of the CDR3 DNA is TGTGCCAGCAGCCAGCCCTGGACAGGTTCAGATACG. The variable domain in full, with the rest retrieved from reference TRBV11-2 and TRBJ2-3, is EAGVAQSPRYKIIEKRQSVAFWCNPISGHATLYWYQQILGQGPKLLIQFQNNGVVDDSQLPKDRFSAERLKGVDSTLKIQPAKLEDSAVYLCASSQPWTGSDTQYFGPGTRLTVL.

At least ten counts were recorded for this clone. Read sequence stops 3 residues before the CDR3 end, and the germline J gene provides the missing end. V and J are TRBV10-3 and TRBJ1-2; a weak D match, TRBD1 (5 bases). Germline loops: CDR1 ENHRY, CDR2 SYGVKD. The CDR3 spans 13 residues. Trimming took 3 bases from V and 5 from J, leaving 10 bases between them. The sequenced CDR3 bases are TGTGCCATCAGTGATCAGGGCTCATATGGC. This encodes CAISDQGSYG. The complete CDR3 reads CAISDQGSYGYTF.

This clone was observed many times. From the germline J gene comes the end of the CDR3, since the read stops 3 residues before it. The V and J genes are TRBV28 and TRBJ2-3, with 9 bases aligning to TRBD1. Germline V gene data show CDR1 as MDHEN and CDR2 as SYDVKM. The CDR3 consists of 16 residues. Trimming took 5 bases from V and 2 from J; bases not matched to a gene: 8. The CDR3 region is CASSTPGTGTTDTQYF. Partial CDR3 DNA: TGTGCCAGCAGTACCCCCGGGACAGGGACCACAGATACG. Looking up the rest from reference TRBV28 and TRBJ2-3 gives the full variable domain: DVKVTQSSRYLVKRTGEKVFLECVQDMDHENMFWYRQDPGLGLRLIYFSYDVKMKEKGDIPEGYSVSREKKERFSLILESASTNQTSMYLCASSTPGTGTTDTQYFGPGTRLTVL.

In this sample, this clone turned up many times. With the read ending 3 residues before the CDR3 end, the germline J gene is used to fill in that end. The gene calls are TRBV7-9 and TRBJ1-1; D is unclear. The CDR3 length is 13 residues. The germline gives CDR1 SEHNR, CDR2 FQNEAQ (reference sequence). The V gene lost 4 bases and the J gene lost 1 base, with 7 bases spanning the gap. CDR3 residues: CASSSQENTEAFF. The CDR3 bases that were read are TGTGCCAGCAGCTCCCAGGAGAACACTGAA.